This is a list of T cell receptor beta chains from one sample in a study of metastatic and nonmetastatic thyroid tumors. TCRdb reprocessed the PCR reads using MiXCR. The sample has around 5,900 clones; roughly a third are singletons. The sequenced material came from adjacent normal tissue. All receptors derive from a male donor with papillary thyroid cancer or a benign thyroid nodule (not recorded which). Some clones in this sample may be carry-over from other donors' samples. CDR3s leave out the opening cysteine and the closing phenylalanine or tryptophan. Fields, in order: V gene, CDR3 protein.

TRBV27 ASSPLPGGTSGRDEQY
TRBV3-1 ASSQGLGKGDTQY
TRBV2 ASTGYLSTGELF
TRBV28 ASSTGYQRGGLF
TRBV27 ASSSWSYNEQF
TRBV2 ASSGASGSRGHTQY
TRBV10-1 ASSARRAPVGEQF
TRBV28 ASSLGGGNQPQH
TRBV20-1 SARVDTGEAF
TRBV4-1 ASSQVTPTSGRGDEQF
TRBV4-1 ASSQDRLYGYT
TRBV28 ASSRTSAAGELF
TRBV6-5 ASKSGFGLRFSYEQY
TRBV6-2/TRBV6-3 ASSYSGRGGNTIY
TRBV11-2 ASSFFQELAGGSNEQY
TRBV2 ASSMTGPNYGYT
TRBV6-2/TRBV6-3 ATGTGGRGYT
TRBV28 ASSSPGQQETQY
TRBV28 ASSLTGVNYGYT
TRBV20-1 SAEHTGESYEQY
TRBV3-1 ASSQGGEGRWEQY
TRBV14 ASSQSYGGANVLT
TRBV9 ASSANRQSSYNSPLH
TRBV30 AWSPPDRSSPLH
TRBV14 ASSLTGGLTDTQY
TRBV27 ASSLTVPGQGNYGYT
TRBV6-1 ASSRTGGRTEAF
TRBV9 ASSVSSDASYNEQF
TRBV7-3 ASSLEPMNTEAF
TRBV20-1 SAREGGMNTEAF
TRBV5-1 ASSFWTGGANEKLF
TRBV6-1 ATHLTGNTEAF
TRBV7-8 ASSSGTGTEAF
TRBV5-1 ASSLEGRGQDEQF
TRBV2 ASSEAPDSRTLH
TRBV6-1 ASRLRATSGNEQF
TRBV4-2 ASSRYRAPNQPQH
TRBV28 ASSSILAGVPYEQY
TRBV5-5 ASSPGPGVNTEAF
TRBV19 ASSDLDEGTHYGYT
TRBV6-1 ASSRQGSQNIQY
TRBV2 ASSVPGGYEHY
TRBV27 ASTSGYEQY
TRBV11-2 ASSLDRGGYGYT
TRBV5-1 ASRSGSGANVLT
TRBV20-1 SARGTSNSPLH
TRBV9 ASSGSNTEAF
TRBV27 ASSLRASGFSGNTIY
TRBV20-1 SAPYSGTGGDEQY
TRBV29-1 SVGGGTTNYEQY
TRBV9 ASSVTPGKAEAF
TRBV9 ASSAQGRVGYT
TRBV12-3/TRBV12-4 ASSSSADGYT
TRBV27 ASSSIAGSNTGELF